This TCR beta chain was recovered during a study of T-cell memory formation after mild COVID-19. As for the study in general: TCR clusters showed largely donor specificity. Findings of the study overall: That cross-reactive memory joined was suggested by some responding clones appearing in pre-infection memory. CD4+ contracting clones lay mainly in CM and EM, CD8+ ones in EMRA.

The V and J ends lost 0 bases and 1 base respectively, with 10 bases between them. Germline V gives CDR1 SGHRS, CDR2 YFSETQ. This CDR3 is built from 16 residues. In this sample, this clonotype turned up a few times. Its antigen is undetermined. TCRdb redid the calling of the 5' RACE reads with MiXCR, one entry per CDR3 protein. The sample shows approximately 410,000 distinct CDR3 sequences, around a quarter of them seen only once. Sequencing was carried out using PBMCs or a T cell subset sorted from them (not recorded which). The chain uses TRBV5-1 and TRBJ2-2; the D gene is possibly TRBD1 (6 bases). This TCR was sampled from an adult woman who had mild COVID-19 (a few samples of this study predate the infection). Cell type and time point are not known. This CDR3 is CASSLDVTGNTGELFF. CDR3 nucleotides: TGCGCCAGCAGCTTGGATGTGACAGGGAACACCGGGGAGCTGTTTTTT.